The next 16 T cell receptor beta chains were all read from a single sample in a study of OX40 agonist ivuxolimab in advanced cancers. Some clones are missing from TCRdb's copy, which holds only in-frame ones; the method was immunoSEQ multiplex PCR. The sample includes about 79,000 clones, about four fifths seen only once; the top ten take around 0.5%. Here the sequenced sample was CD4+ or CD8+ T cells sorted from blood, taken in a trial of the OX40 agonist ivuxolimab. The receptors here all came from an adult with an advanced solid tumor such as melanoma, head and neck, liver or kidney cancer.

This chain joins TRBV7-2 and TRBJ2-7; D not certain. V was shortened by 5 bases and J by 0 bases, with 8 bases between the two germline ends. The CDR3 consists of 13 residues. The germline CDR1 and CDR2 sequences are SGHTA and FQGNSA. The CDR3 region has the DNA TGTGCCAGCAGCCGTACCCACTCCTACGAGCAGTACTTC. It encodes CASSRTHSYEQYF.

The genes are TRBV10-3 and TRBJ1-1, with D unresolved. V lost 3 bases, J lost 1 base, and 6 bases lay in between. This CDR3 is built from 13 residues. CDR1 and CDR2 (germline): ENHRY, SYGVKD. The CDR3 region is CAISENTNTEAFF. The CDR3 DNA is TGTGCCATCAGTGAAAACACGAACACTGAAGCTTTCTTT.

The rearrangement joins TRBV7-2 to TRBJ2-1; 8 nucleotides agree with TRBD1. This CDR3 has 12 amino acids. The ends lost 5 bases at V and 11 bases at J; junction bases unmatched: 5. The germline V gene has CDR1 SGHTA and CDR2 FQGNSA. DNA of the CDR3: TGTGCCAGCAGCCCAGGGGGCTCCAAGCAGTTCTTC. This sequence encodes CASSPGGSKQFF. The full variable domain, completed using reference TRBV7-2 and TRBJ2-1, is GAGVSQSPSNKVTEKGKDVELRCDPISGHTALYWYRQSLGQGLEFLIYFQGNSAPDKSGLPSDRFSAERTGGSVSTLTIQRTQQEDSAVYLCASSPGGSKQFFGPGTRLTVL.

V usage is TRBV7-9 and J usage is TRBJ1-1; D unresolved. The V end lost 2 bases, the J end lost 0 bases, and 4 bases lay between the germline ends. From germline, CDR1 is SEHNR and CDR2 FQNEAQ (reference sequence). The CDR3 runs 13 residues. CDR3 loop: CASSLSMNTEAFF. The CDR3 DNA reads TGTGCCAGCAGCTTATCGATGAACACTGAAGCTTTCTTT.

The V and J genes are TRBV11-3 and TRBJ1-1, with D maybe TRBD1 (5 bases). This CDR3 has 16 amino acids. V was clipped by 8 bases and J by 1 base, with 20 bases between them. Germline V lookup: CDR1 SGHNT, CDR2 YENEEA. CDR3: CASWGGVHGRNTEAFF. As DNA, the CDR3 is TGTGCCAGCTGGGGCGGAGTCCACGGACGGAACACTGAAGCTTTCTTT. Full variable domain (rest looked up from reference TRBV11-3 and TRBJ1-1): EAGVVQSPRYKIIEKKQPVAFWCNPISGHNTLYWYLQNLGQGPELLIRYENEEAVDDSQLPKDRFSAERLKGVDSTLKIQPAELGDSAVYLCASWGGVHGRNTEAFFGQGTRLTVV.

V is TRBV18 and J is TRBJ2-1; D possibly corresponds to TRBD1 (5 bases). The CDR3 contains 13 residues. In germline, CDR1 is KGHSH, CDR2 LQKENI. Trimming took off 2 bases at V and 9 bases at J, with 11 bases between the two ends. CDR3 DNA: TGTGCCAGCTCACCAAACAGAGACAGTGAGCAGTTCTTC. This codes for CASSPNRDSEQFF.

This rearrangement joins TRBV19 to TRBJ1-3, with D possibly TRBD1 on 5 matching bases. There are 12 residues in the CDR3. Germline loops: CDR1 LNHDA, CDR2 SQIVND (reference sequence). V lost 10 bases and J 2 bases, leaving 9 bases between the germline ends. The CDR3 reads CAIGTAGNTIYF. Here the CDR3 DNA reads TGTGCCATCGGGACGGCTGGAAACACCATATATTTT. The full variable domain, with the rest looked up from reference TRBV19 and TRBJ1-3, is DGGITQSPKYLFRKEGQNVTLSCEQNLNHDAMYWYRQDPGQGLRLIYYSQIVNDFQKGDIAEGYSVSREKKESFPLTVTSAQKNPTAFYLCAIGTAGNTIYFGEGSWLTVV.

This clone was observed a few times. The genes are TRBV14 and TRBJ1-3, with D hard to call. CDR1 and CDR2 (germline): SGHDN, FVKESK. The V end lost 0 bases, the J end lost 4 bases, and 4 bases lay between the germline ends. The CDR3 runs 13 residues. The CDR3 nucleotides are TGTGCCAGCAGCCAAGATCGGGGAAACACCATATATTTT. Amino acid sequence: CASSQDRGNTIYF.

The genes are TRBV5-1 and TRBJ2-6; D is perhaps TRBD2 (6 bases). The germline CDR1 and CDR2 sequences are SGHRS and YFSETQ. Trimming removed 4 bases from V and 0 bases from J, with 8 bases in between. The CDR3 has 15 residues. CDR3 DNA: TGCGCCAGCAGCGCGGGGTACTCTGGGGCCAACGTCCTGACTTTC. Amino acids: CASSAGYSGANVLTF.

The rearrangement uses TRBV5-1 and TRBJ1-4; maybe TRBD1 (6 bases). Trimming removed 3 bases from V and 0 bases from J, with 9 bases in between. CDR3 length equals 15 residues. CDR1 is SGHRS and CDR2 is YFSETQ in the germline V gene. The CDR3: CASSSSGATNEKLFF. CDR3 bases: TGCGCCAGCAGCTCCTCAGGGGCAACTAATGAAAAACTGTTTTTT.

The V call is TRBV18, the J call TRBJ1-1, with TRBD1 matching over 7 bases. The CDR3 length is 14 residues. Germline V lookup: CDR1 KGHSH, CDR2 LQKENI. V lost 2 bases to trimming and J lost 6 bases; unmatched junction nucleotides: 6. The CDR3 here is CASSPTQTGSEAFF. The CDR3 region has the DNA TGTGCCAGCTCACCAACACAGACAGGGTCTGAAGCTTTCTTT.

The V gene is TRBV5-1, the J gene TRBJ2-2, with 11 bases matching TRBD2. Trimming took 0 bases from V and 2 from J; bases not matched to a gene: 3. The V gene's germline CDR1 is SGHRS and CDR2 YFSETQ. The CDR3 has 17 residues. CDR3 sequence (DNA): TGCGCCAGCAGCTTGGCGGGGACTAGCGGTAACACCGGGGAGCTGTTTTTT. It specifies CASSLAGTSGNTGELFF. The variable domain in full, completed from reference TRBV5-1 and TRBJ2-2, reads KAGVTQTPRYLIKTRGQQVTLSCSPISGHRSVSWYQQTPGQGLQFLFEYFSETQRNKGNFPGRFSGRQFSNSRSEMNVSTLELGDSALYLCASSLAGTSGNTGELFFGEGSRLTVL.

CDR3 coding DNA: TGTGCCAGCAGCTCGACCCGGACGTTGAACACTGAAGCTTTCTTT. Translation gives CASSSTRTLNTEAFF. The V gene is TRBV5-4, the J gene TRBJ1-1; D is undetermined. The CDR3 is 15 residues long. V lost 3 bases and J 0 bases, leaving 12 bases between the germline ends. The V gene's germline CDR1 is SGHNT and CDR2 YYREEE (reference sequence).

CDR3 sequence (DNA): TGTGCCAGCAGTGCTAGACAGGGGCGTGTTGGAGAGCAGTACTTC. It codes for CASSARQGRVGEQYF. The chain carries TRBV2 and TRBJ2-7, with 8 bases aligning to TRBD1. CDR3 length equals 15 residues. Germline assignment: CDR1 SNHLY and CDR2 FYNNEI. After removal of 4 bases from V and 7 bases from J, the junction contained 12 bases not matched to a gene.

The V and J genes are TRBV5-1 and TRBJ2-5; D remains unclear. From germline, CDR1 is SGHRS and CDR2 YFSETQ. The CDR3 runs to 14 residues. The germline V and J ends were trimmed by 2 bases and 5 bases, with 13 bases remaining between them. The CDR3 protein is CASSLEGNGETQYF. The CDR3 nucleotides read TGCGCCAGCAGCTTAGAAGGGAACGGGGAGACCCAGTACTTC.

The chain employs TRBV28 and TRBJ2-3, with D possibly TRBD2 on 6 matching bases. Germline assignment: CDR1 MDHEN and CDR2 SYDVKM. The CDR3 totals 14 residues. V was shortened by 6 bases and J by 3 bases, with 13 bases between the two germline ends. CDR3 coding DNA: TGTGCCAGCAGATTCGGGGGACTTACAGATACGCAGTATTTT. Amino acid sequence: CASRFGGLTDTQYF.